Only one count was recorded for the clone carrying this T cell receptor (beta chain). With random hexamers, 0.5 to 1 ug RNA was reverse transcribed. TCRdb used MiXCR to reprocess the immunoSEQ multiplex PCR reads, holding one entry per CDR3 protein. The repertoire holds approximately 170,000 distinct CDR3 sequences, with about 91% as singletons. Controls were drawn from healthy donors and were matched for age and sex. The junction had 1 base not matched to a gene; V was cut back by 8 bases and J by 1 base. The germline gives CDR1 SNHLY, CDR2 FYNNEI. The CDR3 totals 14 residues. This record comes from a study of CD8 T cells in Susac syndrome.

Input material: CD4+ T cells from PBMCs. The rearrangement uses TRBV2 and TRBJ2-1; 11 bases line up with TRBD1. This clonotype originated in a human donor in good health. CDR3 amino acids: CASRDRGSYNEQFF. In DNA form, the CDR3 reads TGTGCCAGCCGGGACAGGGGGTCCTACAATGAGCAGTTCTTC.